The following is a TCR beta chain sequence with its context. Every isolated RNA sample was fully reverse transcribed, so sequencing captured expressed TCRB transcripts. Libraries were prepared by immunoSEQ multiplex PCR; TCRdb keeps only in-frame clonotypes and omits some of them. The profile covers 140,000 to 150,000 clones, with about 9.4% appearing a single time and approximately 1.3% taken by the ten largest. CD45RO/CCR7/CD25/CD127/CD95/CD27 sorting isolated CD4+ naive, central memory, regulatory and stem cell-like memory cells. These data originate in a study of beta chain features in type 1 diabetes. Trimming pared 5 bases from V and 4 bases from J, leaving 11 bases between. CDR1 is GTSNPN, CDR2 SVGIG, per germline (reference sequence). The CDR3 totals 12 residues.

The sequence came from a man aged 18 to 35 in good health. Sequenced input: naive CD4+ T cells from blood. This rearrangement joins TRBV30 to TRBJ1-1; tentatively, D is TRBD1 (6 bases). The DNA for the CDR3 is TGTGCCTGGGAACAGGGTTCCACTGAAGCTTTCTTT. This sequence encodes CAWEQGSTEAFF. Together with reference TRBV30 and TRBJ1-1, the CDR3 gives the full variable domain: SQTIHQWPATLVQPVGSPLSLECTVEGTSNPNLYWYRQAAGRGLQLLFYSVGIGQISSEVPQNLSASRPQDRQFILSSKKLLLSDSGFYLCAWEQGSTEAFFGQGTRLTVV.